These 27 T cell receptor beta chains were all obtained from the same sample, sequenced in a study of tumor and adjacent non-tumor tissue in lung cancer. Three rounds of nested PCR, following a modified ARM-PCR protocol, produced the TCRbeta library. A single record per CDR3 protein comes from TCRdb applying MiXCR to the multiplex PCR reads. The profile shows some 100,000 distinct CDR3 sequences, 60% to 80% of them singletons. RNA was extracted from bulk tissue without any cell sorting. Distant lung tissue was collected more than 3 cm away from the tumor edge. The sample taken for sequencing was distant non-tumor lung tissue. Source of these receptors: a man younger than 45 with non-small cell lung cancer.

This clonotype is a singleton in its sample. The junction and the germline gene differ at one end; a read error may be behind it. CDR3 sequence: CASSRDANNQPQHF. The DNA of the CDR3 is TGTGCTAGCAGTCGCGACGCAAACAATCAGCCCCAGCATTTT. J is TRBJ1-5 and V is TRBV12-3 or TRBV12-4; D not resolved. CDR3 length equals 14 residues.

To note about this clonotype: At one boundary the junction diverges from the germline segment, which might be a read error. This chain uses TRBV20-1 with TRBJ2-7; D remains unclear. Per the germline V gene, CDR1 is DFQATT and CDR2 is SNEGSKA (reference sequence). The CDR3 has 16 amino acids. The CDR3 DNA reads as TGCAATGCTAGACCCTGGAGTAGTGGTAACTCCTACGAGCAGTACTTC. It codes for CNARPWSSGNSYEQYF.

Concerning this clonotype itself: The junction shows a germline mismatch at one end, possibly a read error. The chain carries TRBV20-1 and TRBJ2-2, with D possibly matching TRBD2 (5 bases). CDR3 length: 15 amino acids. Germline CDR1 reads DFQATT; CDR2 reads SNEGSKA (reference sequence). DNA for the CDR3: TGCAGTGCCCCTAGACAAGGAGGAAACACCTGGGAGCTGTTTTTT. Translation gives CSAPRQGGNTWELFF.

This clonotype was seen once. At one end, the junction sequence differs from germline, possibly due to a read error. The chain joins TRBV12-3 or TRBV12-4 to TRBJ1-1; D call uncertain. This CDR3 contains 13 residues. CDR3 nucleotide sequence: TGTACCAGTCAGGCAGGTATGAACACTGAAGCTTTCTTT. This translates into CTSQAGMNTEAFF.

About this clonotype: The junction does not match germline at one end; this may be a read error. V is TRBV6-5 and J is TRBJ2-1; 10 nucleotides line up with TRBD2. In germline, CDR1 is MNHEY, CDR2 SVGAGI. The CDR3 spans 14 residues. Here the CDR3 reads CANMLLAGYNEQFF. CDR3 DNA sequence: TGTGCCAACATGTTACTAGCGGGGTACAATGAACAGTTCTTC.

On this clonotype: A junction end diverges from the germline sequence, so it may reflect a read error. The chain uses TRBV20-1 and TRBJ2-1, with 9 bases lining up with TRBD2. The CDR3 runs to 15 residues. Germline values: CDR1 DFQATT, CDR2 SNEGSKA (reference sequence). This CDR3 reads CSALNGTSILHEQIF. The DNA of the CDR3 is TGCAGTGCCCTGAACGGGACTAGCATTCTCCATGAGCAGATCTTC.

For this clonotype: This could be a read error, since a much larger clone is one nucleotide away. The gene calls are TRBV12-3 or TRBV12-4 and TRBJ1-5; 7 bases map to TRBD1. The CDR3 totals 13 residues. This chain's CDR3 is CASSTDRNQSQHF. DNA of the CDR3: TGTGCCAGCAGCACGGACAGGAATCAGTCCCAGCATTTT.

On this clonotype: At one end, the junction sequence differs from germline, possibly due to a read error. V is TRBV5-1 and J is TRBJ1-1; D not certain. CDR3 size: 15 residues. Germline V gene data show CDR1 as SGHRS and CDR2 as YFSETQ. The CDR3 is CASSPLVTSGTAAFF. Here the CDR3 DNA reads TGCGCCAGCAGCCCCTTAGTGACTTCGGGCACTGCAGCTTTCTTT. Looking up the rest from reference TRBV5-1 and TRBJ1-1 gives the full variable domain: KAGVTQTPRYLIKTRGQQVTLSCSPISGHRSVSWYQQTPGQGLQFLFEYFSETQRNKGNFPGRFSGRQFSNSRSEMNVSTLELGDSALYLCASSPLVTSGTAAFFGQGTRLTVV.

Comment on this clonotype: A clone one base away is much larger, so this may be a read error. The genes are TRBV7-8 and TRBJ2-1; no reliable D call. The CDR3 runs 14 residues. In germline, CDR1 is SGHVS, CDR2 FQNEAQ. The CDR3 here is CASSLVQNSNEQVF. The CDR3 nucleotides read TGTGCCAGCAGCTTAGTACAGAACAGCAATGAGCAGGTCTTC.

Worth noting for this clonotype: The junction departs from germline at one end; a sequencing error may be responsible. The CDR3 bases are TGTGTCACCAGTGGTGCCCAGAGGTATGGCTACACCTTC. Protein: CVTSGAQRYGYTF. The chain joins TRBV24-1 to TRBJ1-2; D is ambiguous. In germline, CDR1 is KGHDR, CDR2 SFDVKD. The CDR3 consists of 13 residues.

Concerning this clonotype itself: Germline is not matched at one junction end, which may reflect a read error. This chain connects TRBV20-1 to TRBJ2-1, with 9 positions matching TRBD1. Looked up from germline, CDR1 is DFQATT and CDR2 is SNEGSKA (reference sequence). The CDR3 is 14 amino acids. CDR3 sequence: CSARQTGGRTVQSF. The CDR3 DNA reads TGCAGTGCTAGACAGACAGGGGGAAGGACTGTGCAGTCCTTC.

This clonotype counts as medium-sized. CDR3 sequence (DNA): TGCAGCGTTGACTCCGGGACTAGTTCTTACGAGCAGTACTTC. Translated, it gives CSVDSGTSSYEQYF. The chain is built from TRBV29-1 and TRBJ2-7, with 8 bases that match TRBD2. CDR3 length: 14 amino acids. Unmatched junction bases numbered 8, after V lost 3 bases and J lost 4 bases. The germline CDR1 and CDR2 sequences are SQVTM and ANQGSEA.

The rearrangement joins TRBV7-9 to TRBJ1-1, with D unresolved. Trimming removed 10 bases from V and 0 bases from J, with 15 bases in between. Germline-derived CDR1 and CDR2 are SEHNR and FQNEAQ (reference sequence). This CDR3 is built from 14 residues. The CDR3, as DNA: TGTGCCAACAGTAGCAGAGGAGTGAACACTGAAGCTTTCTTT. Its protein is CANSSRGVNTEAFF.

The V call is TRBV11-2, the J call TRBJ2-5; 8 bases align to TRBD2. The CDR3 loop spans 16 amino acids. Germline V gene sequence: CDR1 SGHAT, CDR2 FQNNGV. V shed 1 base, J shed 1 base, and the junction held 5 bases outside the gene matches. The CDR3 nucleotides read TGTGCCAGCAGCTTAGGACTAGCGACTACCCAAGAGACCCAGTACTTC. It specifies CASSLGLATTQETQYF.

Of note for this clonotype: The junction does not match germline at one end; this may be a read error. The chain couples TRBV20-1 to TRBJ2-1, with D possibly being TRBD2 (6 bases). The CDR3 runs to 16 residues. The germline V gene encodes CDR1 DFQATT and CDR2 SNEGSKA (reference sequence). CDR3 sequence: CSTRGLTNGSVYEQFF. CDR3 bases: TGCAGTACTAGGGGCTTGACTAACGGGAGCGTCTATGAGCAGTTCTTC.

This clonotype was seen ten or more times. The genes are TRBV4-1 and TRBJ1-1; weak D call: TRBD1 (5 bases). Germline V gene data show CDR1 as MGHRA and CDR2 as YSYEKL. V was pared by 1 base and J by 0 bases, with 15 bases between. This CDR3 is built from 17 residues. In DNA form, the CDR3 reads TGCGCCAGCAGCCAAGTTGGGTTGGGGGTAATGAACACTGAAGCTTTCTTT. This encodes CASSQVGLGVMNTEAFF.

As regards this clonotype: This may stem from a read error, because a much larger clone lies one nucleotide away. The chain carries TRBV12-3 or TRBV12-4 and TRBJ1-4; possibly TRBD1 for D (6 bases). This CDR3 region has 15 residues. Trimming removed 3 bases from V and 7 bases from J, with 15 bases in between. The CDR3 DNA follows: TGTGCCAGCAGTTTTTCAGGGGAGTTTGGTGAAAAACTGTTTTTT. It translates to CASSFSGEFGEKLFF.

This clonotype came up many times. V usage is TRBV29-1 and J usage is TRBJ2-6; TRBD2 might be the D (6 bases). V was trimmed by 6 bases and J by 0 bases, leaving 9 bases between them. The CDR3 extends over 14 amino acids. The germline V gene encodes CDR1 SQVTM and CDR2 ANQGSEA. CDR3 sequence: CSVGTASGANVLTF. In DNA, the CDR3 is TGCAGCGTCGGGACTGCCTCTGGGGCCAACGTCCTGACTTTC.

Details on this clonotype: The junction departs from the called germline gene at one end, perhaps through a read error. V and J are TRBV6-5 and TRBJ2-7, with a weak D call TRBD1 (5 bases). Germline V gives CDR1 MNHEY, CDR2 SVGAGI. This CDR3 is 14 amino acids long. The CDR3 loop is CASSVTANYNEQYF. Written as DNA, the CDR3 is TGTGCCAGCAGTGTGACAGCTAACTACAACGAGCAGTATTTC.

This clonotype was seen only a few times. An end of the junction differs from the germline gene, which may be a read error. This rearrangement joins TRBV11-2 to TRBJ2-5, with D tentatively TRBD1 or TRBD2 (5 bases each). Looked up from germline, CDR1 is SGHAT and CDR2 is FQNNGV. The length of the CDR3 is 15 residues. The CDR3 region is CANSHPGTQGRTQYF. CDR3 sequence (DNA): TGTGCCAACAGCCATCCGGGGACCCAAGGGAGGACCCAGTACTTC.

The rearrangement uses TRBV12-3 or TRBV12-4 and TRBJ2-3, with a weak D call TRBD2 (6 bases). The CDR3 has 12 residues. Trimming removed 11 bases from V and 8 bases from J, with 17 bases in between. CDR3 in DNA: TGTGCCTGCGGGCGGGATTCGTGTACGCAGTATTTT. This gives the protein CACGRDSCTQYF.

As for this clonotype: Just one base apart from a much larger clone, this may be a read error. This chain links TRBV14 with TRBJ2-7, with a weak D call TRBD2 (5 bases). Trimming pared 8 bases from V and 0 bases from J, leaving 11 bases between. The CDR3 contains 13 residues. Germline assignment: CDR1 SGHDN and CDR2 FVKESK. The CDR3 protein is CASQSADSYEQYF. The CDR3 bases are TGTGCCAGCCAATCAGCGGACTCCTACGAGCAGTACTTC.

A remark on this clonotype: The junction does not match germline at one end; this may be a read error. The CDR3 sequence: CAGSYRSGRGYEQYF. In DNA, the CDR3 is TGTGCCGGCAGTTACCGTAGCGGGAGAGGCTACGAGCAGTACTTC. The chain combines TRBV6-2 or TRBV6-3 with TRBJ2-7, with TRBD2 matching 9 bases. This CDR3 is 15 amino acids long. In germline, CDR1 is MNHEY, CDR2 SVGEGT.

This sequence joins TRBV11-2 and TRBJ2-7; D not certain. The V gene's germline CDR1 is SGHAT and CDR2 FQNNGV. The CDR3 runs to 17 residues. The ends were cut back, 7 bases at V and 0 bases at J, with 22 bases in the middle. The CDR3 DNA sequence: TGTGCCAGCATCCTCAATGGCGACTCCGCCATCTCCTACGAGCAGTACTTC. It codes for CASILNGDSAISYEQYF.

On this clonotype: At one boundary the junction diverges from the germline segment, which might be a read error. The chain is built from TRBV11-3 and TRBJ1-2, with D perhaps matching TRBD1 (5 bases). Germline V gives CDR1 SGHNT, CDR2 YENEEA. The CDR3 sequence is 13 residues long. CDR3: CAGSDRGPYGYTF. The CDR3, as DNA: TGTGCCGGCAGTGATCGGGGCCCCTATGGCTACACCTTC.

This clonotype was seen only once. A single base separates this from a much larger clone, so it may be a read error. The CDR3 DNA follows: TGTGCCAGCAGCGACAGGGGAAGCTACGAGCAGTACTTC. This gives the protein CASSDRGSYEQYF. The chain combines TRBV11-2 with TRBJ2-7; 8 bases match TRBD1. In germline, CDR1 is SGHAT, CDR2 FQNNGV. The CDR3 runs to 13 residues. Trimming cost V 5 bases and J 3 bases; bases outside gene matches: 3.

A note on this clonotype: As the CDR3 is not closed by the conserved phenylalanine or tryptophan, this likely results from a read error. The genes are TRBV6-6 and TRBJ1-5; D perhaps matches TRBD1 (6 bases). The CDR3 runs to 14 residues. Germline values: CDR1 MNHNY, CDR2 SVGAGI (reference sequence). The V end was cut by 7 bases, the J end by 3 bases, with 13 bases between. As DNA, the CDR3 is TGTGCCAGCATACAGGGAGAGGCCAATCAGCCCCAGCATTTA. This gives the protein CASIQGEANQPQHL.